A selection of T cell receptor beta chains follows, all from one sample in a study of cytomegalovirus exposure and HLA in healthy donors. The data were produced by immunoSEQ multiplex PCR, yet TCRdb's version contains in-frame clones alone and is incomplete. Of a few hundred thousand clones in the sample, about 83% are singletons; the top ten hold 1.5% to 2.5%. The specimen sequenced was PBMCs. The source of these receptors is a woman aged 40 to 49 in good health and CMV-seropositive. Both conserved end residues are trimmed from each CDR3. The order of the fields is V gene, D gene, CDR3 protein. A D gene is named only where the DNA matches it firmly.

>TRBV4-2|.
ASSQDLRDRRYGYT
>TRBV30|.
AWSPNGGGSGNTIY
>TRBV28|.
ASSLAQANEKLF
>TRBV6-5|TRBD1
ASSFKPGQGLPAF
>TRBV6-5|TRBD2
ASSRLAGTDTQY
>TRBV19|.
APGEAAGQPQH
>TRBV10-1|TRBD1
ASSDRTGANYGYT
>TRBV4-2|TRBD2
ASSQTRTSGYNEQF
>TRBV6-5|.
ASGRDGTSNTEAF
>TRBV4-1|.
ASSQVARGLDGYT
>TRBV2|.
ASSEARGGTEAF
>TRBV14|TRBD2
ASGGSWDYEQY
>TRBV28|TRBD1
ASSLPDRVSYQPQH
>TRBV6-5|.
ATGRDPYEQY
>TRBV6-4|TRBD1
ASSDSVRGREETQY
>TRBV27|.
ASSLLGGYIQY
>TRBV6-5|TRBD1
ASSSWTGAEQF
>TRBV2|.
ASSDRRGHEQY